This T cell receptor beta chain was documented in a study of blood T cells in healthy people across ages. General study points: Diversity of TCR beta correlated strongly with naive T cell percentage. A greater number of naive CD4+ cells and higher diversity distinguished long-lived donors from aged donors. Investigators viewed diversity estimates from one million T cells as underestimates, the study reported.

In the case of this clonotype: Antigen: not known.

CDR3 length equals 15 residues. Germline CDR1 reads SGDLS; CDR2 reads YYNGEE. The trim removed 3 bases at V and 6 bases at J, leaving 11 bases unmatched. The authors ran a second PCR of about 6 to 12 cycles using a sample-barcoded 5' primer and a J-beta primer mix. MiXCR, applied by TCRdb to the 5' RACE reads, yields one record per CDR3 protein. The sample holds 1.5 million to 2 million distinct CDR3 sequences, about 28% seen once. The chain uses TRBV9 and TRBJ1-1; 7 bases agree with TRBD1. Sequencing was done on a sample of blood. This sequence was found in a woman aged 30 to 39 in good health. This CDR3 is CASSADLGQYPEAFF. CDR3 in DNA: TGTGCCAGCAGCGCCGACCTGGGACAGTACCCTGAAGCTTTCTTT.